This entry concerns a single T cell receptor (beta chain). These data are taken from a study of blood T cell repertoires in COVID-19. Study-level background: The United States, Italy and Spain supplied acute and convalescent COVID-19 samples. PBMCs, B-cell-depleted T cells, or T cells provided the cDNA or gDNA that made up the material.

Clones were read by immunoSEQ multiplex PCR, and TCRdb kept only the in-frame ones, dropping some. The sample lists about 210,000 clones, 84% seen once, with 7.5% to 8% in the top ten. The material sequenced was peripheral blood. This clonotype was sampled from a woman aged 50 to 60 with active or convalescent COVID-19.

The CDR3 nucleotides are TGTGCCACCCGGACAGGGCCTCTCGGTGGCTACACCTTC. Its protein product is CATRTGPLGGYTF. This rearrangement joins TRBV19 to TRBJ1-2, with 8 bases aligning to TRBD1. The CDR3 has 13 amino acids. V lost 10 bases, J lost 7 bases, and 11 bases stayed unmatched. Germline values: CDR1 LNHDA, CDR2 SQIVND (reference sequence).